A single TCR beta chain is shown here with its context. The entry originates in a study of blood T cell repertoires in COVID-19. Whole-study context: The United States, Italy and Spain provided the acute and convalescent COVID-19 samples. From T cells, B-cell-depleted T cells, or PBMCs came the material, which was cDNA or gDNA.

How the authors handled the data: By means of reference gene primer amplification, nucleated cell counts were estimated. Assay: immunoSEQ multiplex PCR; the TCRdb copy retains only in-frame clones and omits some. The V and J calls and the clone size are those of that table, but D and trimming were determined from the DNA. The sample holds some 45,000 clones; about 86% are singletons and the top ten take more than 50%. CDR1 is MNHEY, CDR2 SVGAGI, per germline. The V end was cut by 5 bases, the J end by 4 bases, with 11 bases between. The CDR3 extends over 13 amino acids. The rearrangement joins TRBV6-5 to TRBJ1-2, with D possibly TRBD1 on 5 matching bases. Sequencing was performed on peripheral blood. The source of this sequence is a man in his sixties or seventies with acute or convalescent COVID-19. The CDR3, as DNA: TGTGCCAGCAGTCCAACAGGTACCTATGGCTACACCTTC. It yields the protein CASSPTGTYGYTF.